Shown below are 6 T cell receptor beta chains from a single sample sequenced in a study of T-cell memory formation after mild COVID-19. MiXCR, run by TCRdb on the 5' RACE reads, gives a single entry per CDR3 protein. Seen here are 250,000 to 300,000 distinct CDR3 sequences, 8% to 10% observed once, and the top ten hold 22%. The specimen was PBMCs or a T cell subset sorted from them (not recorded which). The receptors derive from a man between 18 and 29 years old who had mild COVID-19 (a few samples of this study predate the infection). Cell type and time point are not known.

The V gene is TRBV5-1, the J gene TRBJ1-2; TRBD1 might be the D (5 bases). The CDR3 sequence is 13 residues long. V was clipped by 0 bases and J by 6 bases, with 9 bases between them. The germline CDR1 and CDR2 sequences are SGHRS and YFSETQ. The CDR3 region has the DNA TGCGCCAGCAGCTTGGCCGGGGGTGATGGCTACACCTTC. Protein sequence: CASSLAGGDGYTF.

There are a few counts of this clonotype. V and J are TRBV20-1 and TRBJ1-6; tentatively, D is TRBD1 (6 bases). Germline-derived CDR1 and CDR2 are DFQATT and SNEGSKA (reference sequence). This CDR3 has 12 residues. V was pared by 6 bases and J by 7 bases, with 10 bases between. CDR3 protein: CSARQENSPLHF. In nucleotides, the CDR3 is TGCAGTGCCCGACAGGAAAATTCACCCCTCCACTTT.

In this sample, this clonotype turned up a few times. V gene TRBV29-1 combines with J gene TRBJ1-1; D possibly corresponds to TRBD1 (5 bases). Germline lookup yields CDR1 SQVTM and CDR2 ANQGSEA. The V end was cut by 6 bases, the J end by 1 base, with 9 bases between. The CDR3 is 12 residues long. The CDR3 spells CSVGRTNTEAFF. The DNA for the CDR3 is TGCAGCGTGGGACGAACGAACACTGAAGCTTTCTTT.

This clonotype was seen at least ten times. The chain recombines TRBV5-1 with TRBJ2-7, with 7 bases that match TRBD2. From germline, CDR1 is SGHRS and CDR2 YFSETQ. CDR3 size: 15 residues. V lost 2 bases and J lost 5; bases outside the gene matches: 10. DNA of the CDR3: TGCGCCAGCAGCTTCTCCGGGACTATCAACGACGAGCAGTACGTC. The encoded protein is CASSFSGTINDEQYV.

The CDR3 reads CASSSRQGVNTEAFF. The CDR3 DNA sequence: TGTGCCAGCAGTTCCCGACAGGGTGTGAACACTGAAGCTTTCTTT. J is TRBJ1-1 and V is TRBV12-3 or TRBV12-4, with TRBD1 matching over 7 bases. The CDR3 is 15 residues long. The V gene end was trimmed by 4 bases and the J gene end by 0 bases; junction bases not matched to a gene: 5.

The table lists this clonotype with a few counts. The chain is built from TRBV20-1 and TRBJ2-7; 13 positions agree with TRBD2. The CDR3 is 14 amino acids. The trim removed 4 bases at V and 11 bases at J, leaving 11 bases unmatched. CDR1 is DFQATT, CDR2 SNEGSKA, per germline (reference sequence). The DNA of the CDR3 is TGCAGTGCTAATTCCGGGACTAGCGGGGTACAGGAGTACTTC. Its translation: CSANSGTSGVQEYF.